This T cell receptor (beta chain) comes out of a study of control samples from healthy donors and cancer patients. TCRdb keeps only in-frame clones here, not all; method: immunoSEQ multiplex PCR. The table has 250,000 to 300,000 clones, over 75% seen once. The germline CDR1 and CDR2 sequences are MNHEY and SMNVEV (reference sequence). The CDR3 consists of 13 residues. The V end lost 1 base, the J end lost 0 bases, and 3 bases lay between the germline ends. V gene TRBV27 combines with J gene TRBJ1-1; D uncertain. Sequencing was done on a sample of PBMCs. The origin of this receptor is a woman aged 60-70 years with lung cancer. As DNA, the CDR3 is TGTGCCAGCAGTTTATATGTGAACACTGAAGCTTTCTTT. This codes for CASSLYVNTEAFF.